This T cell receptor beta chain came from a study of cytomegalovirus exposure and HLA in healthy donors (dated by TCRdb to 2016 to 2017). For the study in its entirety: According to an earlier analysis of a few hundred of the donors, some 180 million T cells yielded 90 million to 130 million unique TCR beta sequences and about 280 Gb of sequence data. An early release that covered 640 HLA-typed donors contained around 300 gigabases of sequencing data and 65 million to 100 million unique TCR sequences. Of the 350 to 450 genotyped donors, roughly 85% fell in the genetic ancestry cluster associated with self-reported Caucasian donors. The aim of the study was to test whether cataloging public T cell receptors could identify signatures of past pathogen exposure. The study profiled the T cell repertoires of 500 to 800 subjects by immunosequencing and related them to cytomegalovirus serostatus. Besides the first cohort of approximately 670 subjects, a separate validation cohort made up of over a hundred different subjects was used. To predict cytomegalovirus infection status, the study brought together high-throughput TCR immunosequencing, statistical association of individual TCRs with disease status, and machine learning. In a later analysis, previously published TCR beta repertoires from about 670 donors were re-analyzed and high-resolution HLA genotyping was added so that TCR occurrence patterns could be studied. In the later analysis, no new phenotypic data were used to find candidate immune exposures; instead, reliance was placed on TCR beta sequences and their occurrence across donors. To decide whether each TCR beta V gene segment behaved as functional or pseudogenic, an earlier analysis of some 580 of the donors relied on high-throughput TCR beta sequencing. Donor age, sex, ethnicity and CMV serostatus were compiled alongside the repertoire data. In a later genetic analysis, genome-wide SNP genotypes for about 65% of the 666 donors were used, and that subset was treated as a discovery cohort. All discovery cohort repertoires had been generated on a single sequencing platform. HLA typing covered class I and class II loci at four-digit resolution. Typing coverage varied by locus: roughly 629-640 donors for A, B, C, DRB1 and DQB1; roughly 560 for DQA1; approximately 610 for DPA1; 450 to 480 for DPB1. Five DR-DQ haplotypes were treated as single units for association and clustering because of strong linkage in the cohort. Among 300 to 450 genotyped donors of the cohort, an average of 235,054 unique TCR beta nucleotide sequences were sequenced per donor, roughly 20% of them non-productive.

The receptor library was made with the immunoSEQ multiplex PCR assay. A mixture of 60 forward primers for TCR Vbeta segments and 13 reverse primers for TCR Jbeta segments was used in the multiplex PCR. The CDR3 region of rearranged TCR beta genes was amplified from genomic DNA by a multiplex PCR assay. The Illumina HiSeq System was used to sequence the amplified TCR beta libraries as 87-base-pair reads. On the study's bioinformatics: A later analysis counted some 80 million unique TCR beta chains across the 650 to 800 repertoires, and some 11 million of these chains were shared by at least two donors. Raw reads were error-corrected and collapsed into unique sequences with a nearest-neighbor algorithm that merged closely related sequences to remove PCR and sequencing errors. Alignment of CDR3 sequences to IMGT reference sequences was used to assign V, D and J gene segments. For a sequence to be retained, a match of at least six nucleotides to both a V gene segment and a J gene segment was required. Rearrangements were classified as productive when the CDR3 lacked stop codons and remained in frame with V and J, and all other rearrangements were classified as non-productive. Following IMGT convention, CDR3 was defined as the stretch from the second conserved V-encoded cysteine up to the conserved J-encoded phenylalanine. In an earlier analysis of around 640 of the donors, sequences lacking an unambiguous match to a single V gene segment were excluded. In an earlier analysis of about 590 of the donors, a V segment was called functional when productive rearrangements were above 56.7%, and segregating when the standard deviation between donors exceeded 5%. A statistical classification framework was developed to diagnose cytomegalovirus status using the catalog of TCR beta chain sequences. A later analysis assigned V and J genes by comparing TCR nucleotide sequences with IMGT/GENE-DB human TR gene sequences. In a later analysis, CDR3 sequences and most-parsimonious VDJ recombination scenarios were assigned using the TCRdist pipeline. In a later analysis, each TCR beta chain was defined by its CDR3 amino acid sequence together with its V-gene family, and reads without a unique V-gene family were excluded. In a later analysis, 500 to 700 highly shared, low-generation-probability nucleotide sequences were removed to address suspected cross-contamination and a sequencing artifact. For each public chain, a later analysis derived a clonal expansion index from normalized ranks of inferred template counts within each repertoire. A later analysis computed generation probabilities with a VDJ recombination model fitted to out-of-frame rearrangements, and checked the results against IGoR. A later analysis scored TCR-TCR, TCR-HLA and TCR-CMV co-occurrence with hypergeometric tests, applying a repertoire-size bias correction to TCR pairs. In a later analysis, false discovery rates were estimated by permuting HLA or CMV assignments 20 times. In a later analysis, co-occurring TCRs were grouped using DBSCAN, and TCRdist sequence similarity was added for clustering within HLA-allele-positive subsets. Co-occurrence clustering excluded repertoires with fewer than 30,000 or more than 120,000 public chains, plus five with anomalous nucleotide sharing. What TCRdb holds here is the immuneACCESS table cut down to in-frame rearrangements. Part of the clones is not present; checked against another copy, under half of the missing clones reflect an unresolved V gene, and the others are unexplained. V, J and clone size were drawn from that table, and D and trimming were deduced from the DNA. The sample table records 140,000 to 150,000 clones; 80% to 85% of these occur just once. The ten biggest clones cover 2.5% to 3.5% of the sample.

General findings and caveats noted by the study authors: In a later genetic analysis, a missense DCLRE1C variant was associated with V-gene and J-gene trimming of TCR beta chains, and the association was replicated in an independent cohort. In vitro tests confirmed that a few of the cytomegalovirus-associated TCR beta chains recognize cytomegalovirus antigens. Several of the top co-occurrence clusters appeared to be linked to parvovirus B19, influenza, CMV and Epstein-Barr virus, according to a later analysis. A later analysis found that TCR association rates varied across HLA loci, with DRB1 alleles showing the most associated TCRs and HLA-C alleles the fewest. In an earlier analysis of fewer than 750 of the donors, most TCR beta V segments were observed in productive rearrangements about 90% or about 30% of the time, broadly matching IMGT annotations. Only TCR beta chains were sequenced in this cohort, and the absence of alpha or paired-chain data limited detectable features. Roughly uniform sequencing depth across donors was assumed in presence/absence analyses, although this assumption may not hold. Strong co-occurrence of HLA alleles, especially DR and DQ, made assigning TCR associations to individual alleles difficult. In the study, around 150 TCR beta chains were listed as associated with cytomegalovirus. Most TCR sequences were observed very rarely across donors, whereas some public TCRs were present in many individuals. Immune exposure information for the cohort was limited to CMV serostatus. Compared with equally common non-associated chains, HLA-associated TCR beta chains in a later analysis were more clonally expanded and had lower generation probabilities. According to the authors, the approach could potentially be generalized to other disease states and immunological phenotypes. Correlated functional status among segregating V segments might be attributable to linkage disequilibrium, but an unknown experimental factor could not be ruled out. The earlier analysis of 587 of the donors excluded some 16 rarely observed V segments, including chromosome 9 orphons, because counts were too low. In a later genetic analysis, fewer N-insertions in productive TCRs were reported among donors in an Asian-associated ancestry cluster than the roughly 700-donor mean. According to a later analysis, most CMV-associated TCR beta chains appeared to be HLA-restricted, and the HLA associations seemed to be driven largely by CMV exposure. HLA typing was unavailable for some donors at each locus, so association tests used only the typed subset. A group of highly shared sequence variants was considered likely to be a technical artifact of the sequencing pipeline. In both the original and validation cohorts, the classifier was reported to diagnose cytomegalovirus status with high specificity and sensitivity. Some IMGT-functional V segments, including TRBV6-2 and TRBV6-3, could not be distinguished by the 87-base-pair reads and were therefore excluded. A further reported finding was that TCR beta sequences accurately predicted the HLA-A and HLA-B alleles for most subjects in the first cohort. At a false discovery rate of 0.05, a later analysis linked 15,000 to 20,000 TCR beta sequences to specific HLA alleles.

Remarks on this clone: Its antigen remains undetermined. Per-base quality was not reported, and no clone a single base away is much larger than it.

CDR1 and CDR2 (SGDLS, YYNGEE) derive from the germline V gene. From the cysteine through the phenylalanine, the CDR3 covers 14 amino acids. The CDR3 DNA has 42 bases and is translated from base 1. Ends trimmed: V by 4 bases, J by 3 bases; bases unmatched to a gene: 5. The cohort was made up of approximately 700 healthy bone marrow donors. At the time of sampling, every cohort member was nominally healthy, though immune exposures that went unrecorded were likely present. The donor was CMV seronegative and was included in the group of a few hundred seronegative cohort members. A peripheral blood sample was collected from each donor, and TCR beta sequencing was performed on peripheral blood mononuclear cells. Genomic DNA extraction from the blood cell samples was performed with the Qiagen DNeasy Blood Extraction Kit.

Source material: PBMCs. The clonotype comes from a woman aged 25 to 39 in good health and CMV-seronegative. The sequence joins TRBV9 to TRBJ2-7, with 9 bases matching TRBD1. The CDR3 amino acid sequence is: CASSKDRGFYEQYF. The sequence in DNA is TGTGCCAGCAGCAAAGACAGGGGGTTCTACGAGCAGTACTTC.